Below, 22 T cell receptor beta chains from the same sample are listed, as sequenced in a study of blood T cell repertoires in COVID-19. Assay: immunoSEQ multiplex PCR; the TCRdb copy retains only in-frame clones and omits some. The sample holds around 300,000 clones, around four fifths seen once. The sequencing input was peripheral blood. All receptors derive from a young man with active or convalescent COVID-19.

Worth noting for this clone: In the same sample, other DNA sequences code for this CDR3. This chain links TRBV29-1 with TRBJ1-2; no reliable D call. Germline V gives CDR1 SQVTM, CDR2 ANQGSEA. V was shortened by 7 bases and J by 2 bases, with 8 bases between the two germline ends. The CDR3 sequence is 11 residues long. CDR3 nucleotides: TGCAGCGCAACAGAGAACTATGGCTACACCTTC. Encoded protein: CSATENYGYTF.

The V and J genes are TRBV5-8 and TRBJ1-2, with unresolved D. V was trimmed by 4 bases and J by 1 base, leaving 8 bases between them. The CDR3 runs to 13 residues. CDR1 SGHTS and CDR2 YDEGEE come from the germline V gene. In DNA, the CDR3 is TGTGCCAGCAGCCGACTGAATAACTATGGCTACACCTTC. Translated, it gives CASSRLNNYGYTF.

The V gene is TRBV11-2, the J gene TRBJ1-2; no definite D call. V was clipped by 1 base and J by 5 bases, with 11 bases between them. Germline CDR1 SGHAT, CDR2 FQNNGV. The CDR3 loop spans 14 amino acids. CDR3: CASSLGPGLYGYTF. CDR3 nucleotides: TGTGCCAGCAGCTTAGGTCCAGGACTTTATGGCTACACCTTC.

The rearrangement links TRBV2 to TRBJ1-3, with no clear D. Per the germline V gene, CDR1 is SNHLY and CDR2 is FYNNEI. Trimming removed 2 bases from V and 4 bases from J, with 12 bases in between. The CDR3 totals 15 residues. The CDR3 region has the DNA TGTGCCAGCAGTGAATCGACGGGAGGAGGAAACACCATATATTTT. Translating gives CASSESTGGGNTIYF.

In its sample, this clone was seen once. The genes are TRBV28 and TRBJ1-5; TRBD1 aligns across 7 bases. CDR1 is MDHEN and CDR2 is SYDVKM in the germline V gene. CDR3 length equals 15 residues. The CDR3, as DNA: TGTGCAGCGGGGACAGCGGGGGGAGGAAATCAGCCCCAGCATTTT. The encoded protein is CAAGTAGGGNQPQHF.

The CDR3 DNA is TGCGCCAGCAGCCAAGTCGTTCCCCTATATGGCTACACCTTC. Protein sequence: CASSQVVPLYGYTF. This rearrangement joins TRBV4-1 to TRBJ1-2; D unresolved. Trimming left V 1 base short and J 5 bases short, with 11 bases between. Germline-derived CDR1 and CDR2 are MGHRA and YSYEKL. This CDR3 has 14 residues.

This chain joins TRBV4-1 and TRBJ1-2; D is unclear. The germline CDR1 and CDR2 sequences are MGHRA and YSYEKL. The CDR3 totals 15 residues. Trimming pared 0 bases from V and 0 bases from J, leaving 8 bases between. CDR3 DNA sequence: TGCGCCAGCAGCCAAGAGGCATCCGCTAACTATGGCTACACCTTC. Translation gives CASSQEASANYGYTF.

The rearrangement joins TRBV7-6 to TRBJ2-3; 11 bases map to TRBD2. CDR1 is SGHVS, CDR2 FNYEAQ, per germline. The J segment lost 7 bases and the V segment lost 4 bases, leaving 7 bases of the junction unmatched. The CDR3 totals 15 residues. The CDR3 region is CASSSGTSGGNTQYF. CDR3 nucleotides: TGTGCCAGCAGCTCCGGGACTAGCGGTGGGAATACGCAGTATTTT. Filled out from reference TRBV7-6 and TRBJ2-3, the complete variable domain reads GAGVSQSPRYKVTKRGQDVALRCDPISGHVSLYWYRQALGQGPEFLTYFNYEAQQDKSGLPNDRFSAERPEGSISTLTIQRTEQRDSAMYRCASSSGTSGGNTQYFGPGTRLTVL.

The chain combines TRBV11-3 with TRBJ1-1; tentatively, D is TRBD1 (6 bases). The CDR3 has 13 residues. V lost 6 bases, J lost 10 bases, and 18 bases lay in between. Germline loops: CDR1 SGHNT, CDR2 YENEEA. CDR3 sequence reads: CASSEQGRVGAFF. CDR3 bases: TGTGCCAGCAGTGAACAGGGTAGGGTCGGAGCTTTCTTT.

The chain employs TRBV27 and TRBJ2-2; maybe TRBD2 (6 bases). CDR1 MNHEY and CDR2 SMNVEV come from the germline V gene (reference sequence). The CDR3 covers 17 residues. Trimming took off 5 bases at V and 0 bases at J, with 16 bases between the two ends. CDR3 amino acids: CASSGGVGNSNTGELFF. CDR3 DNA: TGTGCCAGCAGTGGCGGGGTTGGAAACTCGAACACCGGGGAGCTGTTTTTT.

V is TRBV28 and J is TRBJ2-2; TRBD1 aligns across 8 bases. Germline trimming cut 5 bases from V and 4 bases from J; bases unmatched to any gene: 15. Looked up from germline, CDR1 is MDHEN and CDR2 is SYDVKM. The CDR3 runs to 18 residues. CDR3 amino acids: CASSNIEAGGKGTGELFF. CDR3 nucleotide sequence: TGTGCCAGCAGTAACATAGAGGCAGGGGGCAAGGGCACCGGGGAGCTGTTTTTT.

The V gene is TRBV19, the J gene TRBJ2-1, with 14 bases matching TRBD2. V gave up 7 bases and J gave up 6 bases; unmatched junction bases: 5. The CDR3 is 15 residues long. Germline-derived CDR1 and CDR2 are LNHDA and SQIVND (reference sequence). This CDR3 is CASMGLAGVSNEQFF. The DNA of the CDR3 is TGTGCCAGTATGGGACTAGCGGGAGTCTCCAATGAGCAGTTCTTC.

This clone was observed once. The chain employs TRBV7-2 and TRBJ1-2; no clear D. From germline, CDR1 is SGHTA and CDR2 FQGNSA. Trimming cost V 2 bases and J 6 bases, with 7 bases left between them. This CDR3 contains 12 residues. As DNA, the CDR3 is TGTGCCAGCAGCTTATTCGGGGATGGCTACACCTTC. Encoded protein: CASSLFGDGYTF. The full variable domain, completed using reference TRBV7-2 and TRBJ1-2, is GAGVSQSPSNKVTEKGKDVELRCDPISGHTALYWYRQSLGQGLEFLIYFQGNSAPDKSGLPSDRFSAERTGGSVSTLTIQRTQQEDSAVYLCASSLFGDGYTFGSGTRLTVV.

The J gene is TRBJ1-2, the V gene TRBV27; possibly TRBD1 for D (5 bases). This CDR3 has 14 residues. V lost 0 bases and J 7 bases, leaving 12 bases between the germline ends. Looked up from germline, CDR1 is MNHEY and CDR2 is SMNVEV (reference sequence). In nucleotides, the CDR3 is TGTGCCAGCAGTTTATCGGGAGGGGCCGGTGGCTACACCTTC. Translation: CASSLSGGAGGYTF.

The chain employs TRBV12-3 or TRBV12-4 and TRBJ2-4, with D possibly TRBD1 on 6 matching bases. The CDR3 runs to 12 residues. Trimming removed 4 bases from V and 10 bases from J, with 11 bases in between. The CDR3 spells CASSSNREIQYF. The CDR3 DNA is TGTGCCAGCAGTTCTAACAGGGAGATTCAGTACTTC.

This chain joins TRBV4-3 and TRBJ2-2, with 10 bases that match TRBD2. Germline assignment: CDR1 LGHNA and CDR2 YSLEER. The CDR3 has 19 residues. After removal of 2 bases from V and 3 bases from J, the junction contained 12 bases not matched to a gene. DNA for the CDR3: TGCGCCAGCAGCCAATTGGCTAGCGGGGGCCCCACGTACACCGGGGAGCTGTTTTTT. Translated: CASSQLASGGPTYTGELFF.

The chain combines TRBV6-4 with TRBJ2-1; D uncertain. Germline loops: CDR1 MRHNA, CDR2 SNTAGT. V was clipped by 3 bases and J by 7 bases, with 13 bases between them. The CDR3 has 14 residues. The CDR3 sequence: CASSEFTGGNEQFF. CDR3 nucleotides: TGTGCCAGCAGTGAGTTTACGGGTGGGAATGAGCAGTTCTTC.

The DNA for the CDR3 is TGTGCCAGCAGCCCTGACTTAATCGCTGGAAACACCATATATTTT. As protein: CASSPDLIAGNTIYF. The rearrangement uses TRBV5-5 and TRBJ1-3; no firm D call. Trimming stripped 4 bases from V and 2 bases from J, with 13 bases between. Germline lookup yields CDR1 SGHKS and CDR2 YYEKEE (reference sequence). CDR3 length equals 15 residues.

The chain recombines TRBV20-1 with TRBJ2-3, with 9 bases lining up with TRBD2. CDR3 length: 16 residues. With 3 bases clipped from V and 7 bases from J, the junction kept 14 bases outside the gene matches. Germline CDR1 reads DFQATT; CDR2 reads SNEGSKA (reference sequence). This chain's CDR3 is CSASASAGGPTNTQYF. The CDR3 nucleotides read TGCAGTGCTAGTGCGTCCGCGGGGGGGCCCACGAATACGCAGTATTTT.

V is TRBV7-9 and J is TRBJ1-4; maybe TRBD1 (6 bases). The CDR3 length is 15 residues. Germline values: CDR1 SEHNR, CDR2 FQNEAQ (reference sequence). V was pared by 4 bases and J by 2 bases, with 11 bases between. CDR3: CASSSSTGTNEKLFF. The CDR3 bases are TGTGCCAGCAGCTCTAGTACAGGGACTAATGAAAAACTGTTTTTT.

The chain carries TRBV30 and TRBJ1-4; D is ambiguous. CDR3 length equals 14 residues. Trimming stripped 0 bases from V and 7 bases from J, with 12 bases between. In germline, CDR1 is GTSNPN, CDR2 SVGIG (reference sequence). The DNA of the CDR3 is TGTGCCTGGAGTGTCCGGGGAGTATTTGAAAAACTGTTTTTT. It yields the protein CAWSVRGVFEKLFF.

V usage is TRBV7-2 and J usage is TRBJ1-2; D is perhaps TRBD1 (5 bases). Germline CDR1 is SGHTA and CDR2 is FQGNSA. V was shortened by 0 bases and J by 4 bases, with 15 bases between the two germline ends. This CDR3 is built from 16 residues. CDR3 in amino acids: CASSLAGGGWIYGYTF. As DNA, the CDR3 is TGTGCCAGCAGCTTAGCTGGGGGAGGGTGGATCTATGGCTACACCTTC.